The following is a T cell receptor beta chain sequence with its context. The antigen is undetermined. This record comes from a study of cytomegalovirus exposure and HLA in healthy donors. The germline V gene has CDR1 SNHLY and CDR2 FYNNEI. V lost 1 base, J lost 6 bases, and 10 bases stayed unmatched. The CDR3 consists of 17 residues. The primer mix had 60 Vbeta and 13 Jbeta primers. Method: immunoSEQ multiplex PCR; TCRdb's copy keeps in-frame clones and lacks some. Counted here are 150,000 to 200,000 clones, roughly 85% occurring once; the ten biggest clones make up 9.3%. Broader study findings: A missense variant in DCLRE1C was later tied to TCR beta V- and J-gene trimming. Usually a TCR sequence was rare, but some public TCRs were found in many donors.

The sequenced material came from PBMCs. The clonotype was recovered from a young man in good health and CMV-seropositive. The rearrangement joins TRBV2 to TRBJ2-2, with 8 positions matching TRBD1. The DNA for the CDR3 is TGTGCCAGCAGTGAAGAGGGGTCAGGGGGCGCCCCCGGGGAGCTGTTTTTT. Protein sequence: CASSEEGSGGAPGELFF.